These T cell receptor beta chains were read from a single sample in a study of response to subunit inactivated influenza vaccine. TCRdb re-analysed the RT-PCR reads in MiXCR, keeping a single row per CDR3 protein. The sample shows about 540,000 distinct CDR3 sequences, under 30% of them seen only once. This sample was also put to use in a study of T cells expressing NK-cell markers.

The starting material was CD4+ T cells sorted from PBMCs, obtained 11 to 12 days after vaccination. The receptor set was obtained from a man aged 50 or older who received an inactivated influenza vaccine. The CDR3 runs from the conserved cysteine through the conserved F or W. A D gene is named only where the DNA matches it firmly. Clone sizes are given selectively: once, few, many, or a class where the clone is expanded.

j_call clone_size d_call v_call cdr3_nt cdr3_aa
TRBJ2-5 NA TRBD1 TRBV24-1 TGTGCCACCAGTGTGACAGGGGGCAAGAAGACCCAGTACTTC CATSVTGGKKTQYF
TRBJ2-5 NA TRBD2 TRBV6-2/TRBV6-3 TGTGCCAGCAGTTCCCTAGCGGGGGCCCCTCTCGGTGCGGAGACCCAGTACTTC CASSSLAGAPLGAETQYF
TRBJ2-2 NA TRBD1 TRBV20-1 TGCAGTGCTAGACGACAGGGAATCCCAAACGGGGAGCTGTTTTTT CSARRQGIPNGELFF
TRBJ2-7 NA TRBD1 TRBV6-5 TGTGCCAGCAGTTACGGACAGGGCCCCTACGAGCAGTACTTC CASSYGQGPYEQYF
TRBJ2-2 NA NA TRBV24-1 TGTGCCACCAGTGTTCGTACCGGGGAGCTGTTTTTT CATSVRTGELFF
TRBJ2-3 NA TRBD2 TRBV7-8 TGTGCCAGCAGCCGTAACCGCCGGACTAGCGGGGGCAGCCCCAATACGCAGTATTTT CASSRNRRTSGGSPNTQYF
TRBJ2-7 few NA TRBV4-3 TGCGCCAGCAGCCAAGATTCATCCTACCGGGACGAGCAGTACTTC CASSQDSSYRDEQYF
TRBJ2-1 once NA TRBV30 TGTGCCTGGAGTGCCCCGGGCTACAGGGCGAGACACAATGAGCAGTTCTTC CAWSAPGYRARHNEQFF
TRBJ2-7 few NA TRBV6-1 TGTGCCAGCAACAAAGGTGGTCGGGGGACCTACGAGCAGTACTTC CASNKGGRGTYEQYF
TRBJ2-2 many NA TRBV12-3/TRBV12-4 TGTGCCAGCATGTTGCAGGGAACCGGGGAGCTGTTTTTT CASMLQGTGELFF
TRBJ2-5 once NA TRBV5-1 TGCGCCAGCAGCTTGGGGAGGGGGCGCCGGGAGACCCAGTACTTC CASSLGRGRRETQYF
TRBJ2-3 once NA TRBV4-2 TGTGCCAGCAGCCTCCGGACTGAGGGGGGACGCACAGATACGCAGTATTTT CASSLRTEGGRTDTQYF
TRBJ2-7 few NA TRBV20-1 TGCAGTGCTAGAGATCCGGGGGCCCGGGGAGGGGAGCAGTACTTC CSARDPGARGGEQYF
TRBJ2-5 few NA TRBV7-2 TGTGCCAGCAGCTTAGCGCGGGTCGCCGCGGAGACCCAGTACTTC CASSLARVAAETQYF
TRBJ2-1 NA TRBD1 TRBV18 TGTGCCAGCTCACCACCGAGGACAGGGAGCTCCTACAATGAGCAGTTCTTC CASSPPRTGSSYNEQFF
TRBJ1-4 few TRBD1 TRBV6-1 TGTGCCAGCAGTACAGGGGCTACAACTAATGAAAAACTGTTTTTT CASSTGATTNEKLFF
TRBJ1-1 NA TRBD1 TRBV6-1 TGTGCCAGCAGTGCTTACAGGGGGTGGATCACTGAAGCTTTCTTT CASSAYRGWITEAFF
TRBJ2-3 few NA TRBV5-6 TGTGCCAGCACGCGAGGGGGACGGCGAGATAGCACAGATACGCAGTATTTT CASTRGGRRDSTDTQYF
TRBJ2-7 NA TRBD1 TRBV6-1 TGTGCCAGCAGTATTCCGGGACAGGGTATCTACGAGCAGTACTTC CASSIPGQGIYEQYF
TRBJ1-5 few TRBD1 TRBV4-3 TGCGCCAGCAGCCAAGACCACGACAGGGGAGGACAGCCCCAGCATTTT CASSQDHDRGGQPQHF
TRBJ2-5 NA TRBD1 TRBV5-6 TGTGCCACCTCTCGAGGGGGCCTCAGGGAGACCCAGTACTTC CATSRGGLRETQYF
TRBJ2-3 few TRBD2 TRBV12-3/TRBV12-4 TGTGCCAGCAGTGCCACTAGCGGGAGGGTCACAGATACGCAGTATTTT CASSATSGRVTDTQYF
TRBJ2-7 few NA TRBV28 TGTGCCAGCAGCTTGGGCTCCGGGACAACCTACGAGCAGTACTTC CASSLGSGTTYEQYF
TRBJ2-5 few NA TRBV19 TGTGCCAGTAGTAATCCGACTCGGCAAGAGACCCAGTACTTC CASSNPTRQETQYF
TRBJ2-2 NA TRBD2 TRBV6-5 TGTGCCAGCAGTTACAGTCTAGCGGGGGGCGACACCGGGGAGCTGTTTTTT CASSYSLAGGDTGELFF
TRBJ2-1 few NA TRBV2 TGTGCCAGCAGTGGAGGGCCGCGGGACAATGAGCAGTTCTTC CASSGGPRDNEQFF
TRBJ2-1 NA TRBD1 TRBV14 TGTGCCAGCAGCCAAATGCACCGGGACAGGGGCCAAAACAATGAGCAGTTCTTC CASSQMHRDRGQNNEQFF
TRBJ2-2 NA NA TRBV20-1 TGCAGTGCTAGAGATCCCTGGGTTAGCAGGAACACCGGGGAGCTGTTTTTT CSARDPWVSRNTGELFF
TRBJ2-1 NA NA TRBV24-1 TGTGCCACCAGTGATTTAGGACCCGGGGGTGGTGAGCAGTTCTTC CATSDLGPGGGEQFF
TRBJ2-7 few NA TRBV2 TGTGCCAGCAGCCGACCCGGCGAGCAGTACTTC CASSRPGEQYF
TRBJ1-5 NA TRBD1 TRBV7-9 TGTGCCAGCAGCTTATGGTCTACAGGGGTTAGTCAGCCCCAGCATTTT CASSLWSTGVSQPQHF
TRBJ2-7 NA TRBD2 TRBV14 TGTGCTTGCACCCAAGGCGGGGGACCCACGCGCGAGCAGTACTTC CACTQGGGPTREQYF
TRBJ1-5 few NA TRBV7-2 TGTGCCAGCAGCTTAGTCAGAGCCAGCAATCAGCCCCAGCATTTT CASSLVRASNQPQHF
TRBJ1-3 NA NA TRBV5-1 TGCGCCAGCAGCCTTGGAAGCGCCTCTGGAAACACCATATATTTT CASSLGSASGNTIYF
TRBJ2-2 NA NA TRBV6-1 TGTGCCAGCAGCCCCTCGGGGCAAATAGGGACCGGGGAGCTGTTTTTT CASSPSGQIGTGELFF
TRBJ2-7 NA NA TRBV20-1 TGCAGTGCTAGAACCGGGGCCTCCGGCGAGCAGTACTTC CSARTGASGEQYF
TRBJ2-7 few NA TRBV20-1 TGCAGTGCCAAGCGGGACACCGGGGGCGAGCAGTACTTC CSAKRDTGGEQYF
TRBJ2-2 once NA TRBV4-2 TGTGCCATCAGCCCCGGGACGGCGAACACCGGGGAGCTGTTTTTT CAISPGTANTGELFF
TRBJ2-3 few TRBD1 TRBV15 TGTGCCACCAGCCCCCAACGAGGGGGCTGGGGGACAGATACGCAGTATTTT CATSPQRGGWGTDTQYF
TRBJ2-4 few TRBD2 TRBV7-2 TGTGCCAGCAGCTTACAGGGACTAGCTGAAGGAAACATTCAGTACTTC CASSLQGLAEGNIQYF
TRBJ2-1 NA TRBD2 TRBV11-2 TGTGCCAGCAGCTTAGTGATCGGGGGGGCTCAGTTCTTC CASSLVIGGAQFF